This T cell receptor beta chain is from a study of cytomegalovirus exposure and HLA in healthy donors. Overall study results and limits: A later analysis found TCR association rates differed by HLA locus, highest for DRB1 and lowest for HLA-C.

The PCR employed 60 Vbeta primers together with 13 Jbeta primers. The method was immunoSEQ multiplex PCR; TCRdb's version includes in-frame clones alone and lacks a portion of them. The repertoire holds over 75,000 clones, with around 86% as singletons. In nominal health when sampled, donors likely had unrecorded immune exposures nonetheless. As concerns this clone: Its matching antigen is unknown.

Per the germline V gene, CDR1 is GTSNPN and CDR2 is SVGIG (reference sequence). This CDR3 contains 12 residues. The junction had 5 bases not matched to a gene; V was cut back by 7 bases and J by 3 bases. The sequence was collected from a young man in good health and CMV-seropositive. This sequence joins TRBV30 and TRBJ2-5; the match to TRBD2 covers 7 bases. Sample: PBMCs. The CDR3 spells CASSAGEETQYF. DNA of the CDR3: TGTGCCTCCTCCGCGGGAGAAGAGACCCAGTACTTC. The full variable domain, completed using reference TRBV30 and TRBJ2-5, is SQTIHQWPATLVQPVGSPLSLECTVEGTSNPNLYWYRQAAGRGLQLLFYSVGIGQISSEVPQNLSASRPQDRQFILSSKKLLLSDSGFYLCASSAGEETQYFGPGTRLLVL.